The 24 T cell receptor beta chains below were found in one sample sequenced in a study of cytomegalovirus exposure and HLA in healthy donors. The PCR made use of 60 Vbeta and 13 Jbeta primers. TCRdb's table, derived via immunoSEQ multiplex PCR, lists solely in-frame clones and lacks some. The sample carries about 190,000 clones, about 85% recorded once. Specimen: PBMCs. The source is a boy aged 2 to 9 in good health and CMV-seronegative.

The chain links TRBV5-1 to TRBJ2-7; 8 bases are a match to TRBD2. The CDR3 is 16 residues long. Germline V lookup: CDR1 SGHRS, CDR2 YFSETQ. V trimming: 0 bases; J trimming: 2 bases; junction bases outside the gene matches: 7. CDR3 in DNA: TGCGCCAGCAGCTTGGGCGCGGGAGGAACCACCTACGAGCAGTACTTC. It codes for CASSLGAGGTTYEQYF.

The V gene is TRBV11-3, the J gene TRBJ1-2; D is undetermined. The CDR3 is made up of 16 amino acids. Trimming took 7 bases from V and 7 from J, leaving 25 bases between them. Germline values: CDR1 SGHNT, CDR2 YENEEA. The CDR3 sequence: CASTDCCRKVVGGYTF. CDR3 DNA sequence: TGTGCCAGCACCGACTGCTGTCGGAAGGTGGTGGGTGGCTACACCTTC.

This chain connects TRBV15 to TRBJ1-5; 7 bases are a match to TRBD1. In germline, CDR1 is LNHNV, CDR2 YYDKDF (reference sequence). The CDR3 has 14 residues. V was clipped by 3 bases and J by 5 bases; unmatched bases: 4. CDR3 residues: CATSSRDRYQPQHF. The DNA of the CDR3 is TGTGCCACCAGCAGCCGGGACAGATATCAGCCCCAGCATTTT.

CDR3 DNA: TGCGCCAGCAGCCCATCGAACAGGCGGGGTGAAAAACTGTTTTTT. Its translation: CASSPSNRRGEKLFF. V is TRBV5-1 and J is TRBJ1-4, with a possible D match to TRBD1 (5 bases). This CDR3 has 15 residues. V was shortened by 4 bases and J by 7 bases, with 17 bases between the two germline ends. The germline gives CDR1 SGHRS, CDR2 YFSETQ.

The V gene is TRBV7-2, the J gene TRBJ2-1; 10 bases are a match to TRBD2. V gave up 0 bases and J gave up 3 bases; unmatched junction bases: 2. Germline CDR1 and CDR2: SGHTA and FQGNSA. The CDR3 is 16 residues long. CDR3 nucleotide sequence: TGTGCCAGCAGCTTAGCCCCTAGCGGGAGCTACAATGAGCAGTTCTTC. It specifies CASSLAPSGSYNEQFF.

CDR3 nucleotides: TGTGCCAGCAGCCAAGCCGGGACAGGGCTTGAGGGTGGCTACACCTTC. This codes for CASSQAGTGLEGGYTF. The chain employs TRBV4-2 and TRBJ1-2; 9 nucleotides agree with TRBD1. Germline loops: CDR1 LGHNA, CDR2 YNFKEQ. V shed 1 base, J shed 7 bases, and the junction held 10 bases outside the gene matches. The CDR3 extends over 16 amino acids.

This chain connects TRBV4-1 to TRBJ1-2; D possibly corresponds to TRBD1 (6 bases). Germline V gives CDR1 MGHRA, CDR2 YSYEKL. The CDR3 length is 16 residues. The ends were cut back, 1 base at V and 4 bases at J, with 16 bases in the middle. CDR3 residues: CASSQGGQGIFYGYTF. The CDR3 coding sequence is TGCGCCAGCAGCCAAGGGGGGCAGGGAATTTTCTATGGCTACACCTTC.

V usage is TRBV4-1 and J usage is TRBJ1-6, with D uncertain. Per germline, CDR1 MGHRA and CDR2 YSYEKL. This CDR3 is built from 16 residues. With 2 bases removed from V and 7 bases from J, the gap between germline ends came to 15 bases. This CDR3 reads CASSQLMAPSNSPLHF. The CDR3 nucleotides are TGCGCCAGCAGCCAATTGATGGCCCCGTCAAATTCACCCCTCCACTTT.

The CDR3 DNA reads TGTGCCTGGAGTGGGGGGACAGGGCTCAACGAGCAGTACTTC. Protein: CAWSGGTGLNEQYF. This rearrangement joins TRBV30 to TRBJ2-7; TRBD1 aligns across 9 bases. In germline, CDR1 is GTSNPN, CDR2 SVGIG (reference sequence). The CDR3 spans 14 residues. The J segment lost 5 bases and the V segment lost 1 base, leaving 6 bases of the junction unmatched. Full variable domain (remainder filled in from reference TRBV30 and TRBJ2-7): SQTIHQWPATLVQPVGSPLSLECTVEGTSNPNLYWYRQAAGRGLQLLFYSVGIGQISSEVPQNLSASRPQDRQFILSSKKLLLSDSGFYLCAWSGGTGLNEQYFGPGTRLTVT.

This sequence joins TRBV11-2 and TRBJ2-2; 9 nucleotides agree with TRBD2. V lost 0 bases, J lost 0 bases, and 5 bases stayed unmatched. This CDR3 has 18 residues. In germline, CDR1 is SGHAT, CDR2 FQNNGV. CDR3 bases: TGTGCCAGCAGCTTAGATCTTCCTAGCGGGGCGAACACCGGGGAGCTGTTTTTT. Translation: CASSLDLPSGANTGELFF.

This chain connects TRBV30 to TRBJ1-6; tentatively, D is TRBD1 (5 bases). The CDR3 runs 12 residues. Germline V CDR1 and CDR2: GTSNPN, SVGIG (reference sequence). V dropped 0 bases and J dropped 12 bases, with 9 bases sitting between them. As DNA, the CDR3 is TGTGCCTGGAGTGTACCCGACAGACCCCTCCACTTT. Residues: CAWSVPDRPLHF.

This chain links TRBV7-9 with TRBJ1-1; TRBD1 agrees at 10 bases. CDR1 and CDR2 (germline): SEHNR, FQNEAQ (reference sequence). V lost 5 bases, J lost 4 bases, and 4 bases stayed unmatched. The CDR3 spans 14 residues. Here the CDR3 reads CASSKWTGGTEAFF. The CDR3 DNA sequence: TGTGCCAGCAGCAAATGGACAGGGGGCACTGAAGCTTTCTTT.

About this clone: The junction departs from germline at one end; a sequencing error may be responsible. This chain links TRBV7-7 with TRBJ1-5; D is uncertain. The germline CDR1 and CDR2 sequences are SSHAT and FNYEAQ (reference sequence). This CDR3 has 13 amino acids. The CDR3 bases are TGTGCTAGCAGCTTAGATCAGAATCAGCCCCAGCATTTT. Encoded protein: CASSLDQNQPQHF.

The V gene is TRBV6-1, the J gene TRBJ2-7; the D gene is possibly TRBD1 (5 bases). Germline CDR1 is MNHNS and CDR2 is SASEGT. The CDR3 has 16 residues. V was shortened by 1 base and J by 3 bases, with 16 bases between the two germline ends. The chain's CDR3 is CASSEVGRVSHYEQYV. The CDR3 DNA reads TGTGCCAGCAGTGAAGTCGGCAGGGTTAGCCACTACGAGCAGTACGTC.

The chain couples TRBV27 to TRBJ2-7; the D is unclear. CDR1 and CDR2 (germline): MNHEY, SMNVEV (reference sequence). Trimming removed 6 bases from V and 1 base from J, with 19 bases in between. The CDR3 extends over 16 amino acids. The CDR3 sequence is CASSRFGPPLSYEQYF. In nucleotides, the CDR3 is TGTGCCAGCAGCCGCTTTGGGCCCCCCTTATCCTACGAGCAGTACTTC.

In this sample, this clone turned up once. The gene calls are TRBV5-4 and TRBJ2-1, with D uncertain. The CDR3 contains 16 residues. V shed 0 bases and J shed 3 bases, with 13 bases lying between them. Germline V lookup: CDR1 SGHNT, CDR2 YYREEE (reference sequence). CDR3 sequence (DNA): TGTGCCAGCAGCTTGGCCGGTCAGGTGCTCTACAATGAGCAGTTCTTC. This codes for CASSLAGQVLYNEQFF.

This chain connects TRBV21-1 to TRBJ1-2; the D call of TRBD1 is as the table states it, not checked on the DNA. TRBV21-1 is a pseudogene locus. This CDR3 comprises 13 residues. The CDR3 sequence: CASSNTGGYGYTF. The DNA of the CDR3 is TGTGCCAGCAGCAACACAGGGGGCTATGGCTACACCTTC.

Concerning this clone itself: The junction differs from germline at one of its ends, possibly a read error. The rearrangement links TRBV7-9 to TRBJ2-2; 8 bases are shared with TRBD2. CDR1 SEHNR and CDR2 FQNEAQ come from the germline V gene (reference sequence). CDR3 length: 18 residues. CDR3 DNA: TGTTCCAGCAGCTCAGACCCTAGGACTAGCTCGAACACCGGGGAGCTGTTTTTT. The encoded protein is CSSSSDPRTSSNTGELFF.

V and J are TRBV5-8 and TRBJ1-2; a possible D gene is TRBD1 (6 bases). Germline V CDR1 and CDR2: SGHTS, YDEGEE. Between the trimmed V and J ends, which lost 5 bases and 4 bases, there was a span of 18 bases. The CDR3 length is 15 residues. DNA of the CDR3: TGTGCCAGCAGTGCGGGGGGGCCGCAAGTCTATGGCTACACCTTC. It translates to CASSAGGPQVYGYTF. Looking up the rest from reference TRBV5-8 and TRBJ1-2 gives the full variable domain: EAGVTQSPTHLIKTRGQQATLRCSPISGHTSVYWYQQALGLGLQFLLWYDEGEERNRGNFPPRFSGRQFPNYSSELNVNALELEDSALYLCASSAGGPQVYGYTFGSGTRLTVV.

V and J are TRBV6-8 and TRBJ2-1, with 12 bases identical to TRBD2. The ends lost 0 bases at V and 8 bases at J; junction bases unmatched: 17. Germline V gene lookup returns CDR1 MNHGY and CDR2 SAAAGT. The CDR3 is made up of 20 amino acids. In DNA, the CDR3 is TGTGCCAGCAGTTACTCGATTTCTGGAACTAGCGGGAGGTTATGGGATGAGCAGTTCTTC. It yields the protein CASSYSISGTSGRLWDEQFF.

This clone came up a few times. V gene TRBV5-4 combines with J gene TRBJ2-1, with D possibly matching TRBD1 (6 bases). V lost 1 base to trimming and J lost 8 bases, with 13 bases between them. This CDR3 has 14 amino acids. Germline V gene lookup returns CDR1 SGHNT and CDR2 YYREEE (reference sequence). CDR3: CASSLRSRGDEQFF. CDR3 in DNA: TGTGCCAGCAGCTTGCGATCCAGGGGCGATGAGCAGTTCTTC.

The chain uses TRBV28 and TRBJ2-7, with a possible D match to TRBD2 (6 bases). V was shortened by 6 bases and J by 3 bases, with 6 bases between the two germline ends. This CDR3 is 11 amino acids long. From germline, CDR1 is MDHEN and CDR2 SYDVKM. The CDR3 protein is CASRGGYEQYF. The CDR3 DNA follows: TGTGCCAGCAGGGGGGGCTACGAGCAGTACTTC.

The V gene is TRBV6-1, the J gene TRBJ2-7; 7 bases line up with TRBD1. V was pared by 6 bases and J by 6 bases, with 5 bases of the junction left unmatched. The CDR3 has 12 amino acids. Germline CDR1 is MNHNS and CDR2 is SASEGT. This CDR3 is CASRRDSPEQYF. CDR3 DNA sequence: TGTGCCAGCAGGAGGGACAGCCCCGAGCAGTACTTC.

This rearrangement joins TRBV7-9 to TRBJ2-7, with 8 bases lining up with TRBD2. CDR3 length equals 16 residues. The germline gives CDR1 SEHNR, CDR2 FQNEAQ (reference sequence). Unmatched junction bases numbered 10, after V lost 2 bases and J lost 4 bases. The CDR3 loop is CASSLYPKRESYEQYF. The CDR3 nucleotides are TGTGCCAGCAGCTTATACCCGAAGCGGGAGTCTTACGAGCAGTACTTC.